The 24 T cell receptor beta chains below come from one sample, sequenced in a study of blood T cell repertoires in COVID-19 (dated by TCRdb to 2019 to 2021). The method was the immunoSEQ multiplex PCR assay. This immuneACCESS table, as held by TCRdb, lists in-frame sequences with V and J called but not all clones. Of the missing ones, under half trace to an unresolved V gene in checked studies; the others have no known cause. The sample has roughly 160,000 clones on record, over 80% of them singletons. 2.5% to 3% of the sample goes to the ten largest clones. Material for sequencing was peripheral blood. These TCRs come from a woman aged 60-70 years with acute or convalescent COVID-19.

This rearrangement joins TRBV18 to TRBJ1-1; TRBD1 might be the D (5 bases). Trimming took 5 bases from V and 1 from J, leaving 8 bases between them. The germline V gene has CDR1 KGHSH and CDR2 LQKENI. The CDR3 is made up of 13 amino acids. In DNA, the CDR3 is TGTGCCAGCTCAACAACAGGGAACACTGAAGCTTTCTTT. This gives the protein CASSTTGNTEAFF.

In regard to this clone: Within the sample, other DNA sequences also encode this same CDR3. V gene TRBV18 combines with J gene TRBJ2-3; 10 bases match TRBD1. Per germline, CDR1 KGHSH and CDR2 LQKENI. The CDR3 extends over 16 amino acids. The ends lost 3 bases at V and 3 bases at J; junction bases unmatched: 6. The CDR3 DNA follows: TGTGCCAGCTCACCTCGGGACAGGGGTGTTACAGATACGCAGTATTTT. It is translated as CASSPRDRGVTDTQYF. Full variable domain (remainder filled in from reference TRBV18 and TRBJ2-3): NAGVMQNPRHLVRRRGQEARLRCSPMKGHSHVYWYRQLPEEGLKFMVYLQKENIIDESGMPKERFSAEFPKEGPSILRIQQVVRGDSAAYFCASSPRDRGVTDTQYFGPGTRLTVL.

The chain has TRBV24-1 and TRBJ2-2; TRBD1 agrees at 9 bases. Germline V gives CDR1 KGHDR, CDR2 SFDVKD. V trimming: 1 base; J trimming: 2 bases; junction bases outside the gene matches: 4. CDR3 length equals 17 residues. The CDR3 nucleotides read TGTGCCACCAGTGATTTACAGGGGGCCTCTAACACCGGGGAGCTGTTTTTT. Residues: CATSDLQGASNTGELFF.

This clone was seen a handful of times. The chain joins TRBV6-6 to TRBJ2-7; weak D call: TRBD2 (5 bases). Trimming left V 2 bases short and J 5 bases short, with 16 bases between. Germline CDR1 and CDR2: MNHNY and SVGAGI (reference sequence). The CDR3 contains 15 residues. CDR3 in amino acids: CASSYAVGGSDEQYF. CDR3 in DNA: TGTGCCAGCAGTTACGCCGTTGGAGGTTCGGACGAGCAGTACTTC.

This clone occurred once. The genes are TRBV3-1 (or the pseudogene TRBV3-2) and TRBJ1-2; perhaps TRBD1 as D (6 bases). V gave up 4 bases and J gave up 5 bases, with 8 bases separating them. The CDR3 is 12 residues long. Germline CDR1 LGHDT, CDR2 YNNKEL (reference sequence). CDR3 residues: CASSPGHYGYTF. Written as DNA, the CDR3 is TGTGCCAGCAGCCCGGGACATTATGGCTACACCTTC.

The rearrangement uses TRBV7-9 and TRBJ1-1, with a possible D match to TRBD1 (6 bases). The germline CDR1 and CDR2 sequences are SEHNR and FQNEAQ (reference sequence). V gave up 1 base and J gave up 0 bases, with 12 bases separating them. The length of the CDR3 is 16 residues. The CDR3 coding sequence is TGTGCCAGCAGCTTAGGGGGTAGGGGGATGAACACTGAAGCTTTCTTT. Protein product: CASSLGGRGMNTEAFF.

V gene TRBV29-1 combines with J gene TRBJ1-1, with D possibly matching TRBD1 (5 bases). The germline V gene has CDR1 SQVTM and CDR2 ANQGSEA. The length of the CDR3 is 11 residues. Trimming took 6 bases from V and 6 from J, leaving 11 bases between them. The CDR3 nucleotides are TGCAGCGTGACGGCGGGACCTGAAGCTTTCTTT. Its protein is CSVTAGPEAFF.

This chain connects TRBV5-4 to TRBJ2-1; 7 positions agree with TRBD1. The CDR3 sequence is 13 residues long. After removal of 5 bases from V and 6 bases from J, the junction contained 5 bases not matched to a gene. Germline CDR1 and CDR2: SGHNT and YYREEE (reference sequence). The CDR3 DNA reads TGTGCCAGCAGGGTGACAGGGCCCAATGAGCAGTTCTTC. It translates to CASRVTGPNEQFF.

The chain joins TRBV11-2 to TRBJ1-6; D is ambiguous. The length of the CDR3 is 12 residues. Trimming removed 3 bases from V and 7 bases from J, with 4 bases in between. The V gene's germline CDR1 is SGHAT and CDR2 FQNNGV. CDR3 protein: CASSFRNSPLHF. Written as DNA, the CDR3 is TGTGCCAGCAGCTTCAGGAATTCACCCCTCCACTTT.

The CDR3 nucleotides are TGTGCCAGCATAGCGGGGGGCCTGGCAGGGACCCAGTACTTC. Translation gives CASIAGGLAGTQYF. The chain links TRBV21-1 to TRBJ2-5; no check of the table's D call, TRBD2, against the DNA was made. TRBV21-1 counts as a pseudogene. The CDR3 totals 14 residues.

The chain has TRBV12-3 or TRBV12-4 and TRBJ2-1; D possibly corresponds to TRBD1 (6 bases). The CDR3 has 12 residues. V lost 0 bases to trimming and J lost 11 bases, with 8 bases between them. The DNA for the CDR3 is TGTGCCAGCAGTTTAGCTCAGGGGAAGCAGTTCTTC. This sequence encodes CASSLAQGKQFF.

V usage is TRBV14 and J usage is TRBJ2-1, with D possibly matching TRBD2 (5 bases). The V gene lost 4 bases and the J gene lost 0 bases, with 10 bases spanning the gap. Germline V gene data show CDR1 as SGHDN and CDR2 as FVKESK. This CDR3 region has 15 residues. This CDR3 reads CASSPLGVSYNEQFF. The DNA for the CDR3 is TGTGCCAGCAGCCCCCTCGGGGTCTCCTACAATGAGCAGTTCTTC.

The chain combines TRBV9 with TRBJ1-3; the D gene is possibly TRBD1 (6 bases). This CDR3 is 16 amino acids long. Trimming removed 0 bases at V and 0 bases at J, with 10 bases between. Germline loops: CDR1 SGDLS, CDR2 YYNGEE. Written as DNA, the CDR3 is TGTGCCAGCAGCGTAGGACAGGACTTCTCTGGAAACACCATATATTTT. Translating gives CASSVGQDFSGNTIYF.

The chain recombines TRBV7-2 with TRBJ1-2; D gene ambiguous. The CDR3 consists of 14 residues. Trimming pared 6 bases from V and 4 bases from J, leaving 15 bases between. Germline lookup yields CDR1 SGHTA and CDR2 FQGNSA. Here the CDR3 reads CASSVNFRGYGYTF. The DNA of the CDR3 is TGTGCCAGCAGTGTGAATTTCCGGGGCTATGGCTACACCTTC.

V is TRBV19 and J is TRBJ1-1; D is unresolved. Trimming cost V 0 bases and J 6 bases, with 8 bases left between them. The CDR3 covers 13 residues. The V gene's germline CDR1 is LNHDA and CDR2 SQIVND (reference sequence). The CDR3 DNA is TGTGCCAGTAGTATAGAGAAGCCACCTGAAGCTTTCTTT. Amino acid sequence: CASSIEKPPEAFF.

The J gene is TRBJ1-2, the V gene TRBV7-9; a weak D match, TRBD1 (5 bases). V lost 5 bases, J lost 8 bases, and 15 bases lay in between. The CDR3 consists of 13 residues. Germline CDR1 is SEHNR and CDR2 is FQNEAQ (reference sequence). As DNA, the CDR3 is TGTGCCAGCAGCCCGGACACCCTGGCCGGCTACACCTTC. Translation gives CASSPDTLAGYTF.

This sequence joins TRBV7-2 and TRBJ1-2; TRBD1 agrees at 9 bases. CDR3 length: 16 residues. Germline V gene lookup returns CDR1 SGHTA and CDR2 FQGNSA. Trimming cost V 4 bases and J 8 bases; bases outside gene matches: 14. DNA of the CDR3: TGTGCCAGCAGCTCGGCGGGACAGGGTCTAGGAAAGGGCTACACCTTC. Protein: CASSSAGQGLGKGYTF. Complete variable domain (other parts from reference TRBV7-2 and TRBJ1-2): GAGVSQSPSNKVTEKGKDVELRCDPISGHTALYWYRQSLGQGLEFLIYFQGNSAPDKSGLPSDRFSAERTGGSVSTLTIQRTQQEDSAVYLCASSSAGQGLGKGYTFGSGTRLTVV.

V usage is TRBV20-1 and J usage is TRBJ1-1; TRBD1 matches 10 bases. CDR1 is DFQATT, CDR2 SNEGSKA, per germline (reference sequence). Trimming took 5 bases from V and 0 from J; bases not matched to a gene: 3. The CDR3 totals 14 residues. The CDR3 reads CSARDRGLNTEAFF. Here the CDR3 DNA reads TGCAGTGCTCGTGACAGGGGGCTGAACACTGAAGCTTTCTTT.

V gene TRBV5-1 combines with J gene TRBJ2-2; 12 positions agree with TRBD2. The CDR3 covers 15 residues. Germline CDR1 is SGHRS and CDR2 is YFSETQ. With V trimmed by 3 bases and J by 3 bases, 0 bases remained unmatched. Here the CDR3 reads CASSSSGGDTGELFF. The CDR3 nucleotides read TGCGCCAGCAGCTCTAGCGGGGGGGACACCGGGGAGCTGTTTTTT.

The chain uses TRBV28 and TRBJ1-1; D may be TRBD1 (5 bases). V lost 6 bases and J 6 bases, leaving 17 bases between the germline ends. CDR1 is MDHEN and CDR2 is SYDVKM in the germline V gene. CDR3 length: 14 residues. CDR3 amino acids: CASSTPGGASEAFF. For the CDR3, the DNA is TGTGCCAGCAGCACACCGGGTGGGGCATCTGAAGCTTTCTTT.

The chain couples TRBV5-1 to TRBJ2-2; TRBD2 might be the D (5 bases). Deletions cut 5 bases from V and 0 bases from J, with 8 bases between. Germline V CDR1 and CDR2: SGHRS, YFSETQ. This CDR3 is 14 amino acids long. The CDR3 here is CASSWETNTGELFF. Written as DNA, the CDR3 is TGCGCCAGCAGTTGGGAGACGAACACCGGGGAGCTGTTTTTT.

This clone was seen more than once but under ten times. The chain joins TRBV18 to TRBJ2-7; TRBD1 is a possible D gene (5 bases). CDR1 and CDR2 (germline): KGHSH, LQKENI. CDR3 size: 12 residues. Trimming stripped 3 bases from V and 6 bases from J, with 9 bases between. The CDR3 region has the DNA TGTGCCAGCTCACCGATGGGGCTCGAGCAGTACTTC. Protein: CASSPMGLEQYF.

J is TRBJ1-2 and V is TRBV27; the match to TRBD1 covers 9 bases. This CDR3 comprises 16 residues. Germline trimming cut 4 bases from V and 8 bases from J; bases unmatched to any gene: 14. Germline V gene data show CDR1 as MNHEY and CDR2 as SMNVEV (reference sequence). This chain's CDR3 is CASSSLQGAIGWGYTF. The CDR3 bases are TGTGCCAGCAGTTCTCTACAGGGGGCAATAGGCTGGGGCTACACCTTC.

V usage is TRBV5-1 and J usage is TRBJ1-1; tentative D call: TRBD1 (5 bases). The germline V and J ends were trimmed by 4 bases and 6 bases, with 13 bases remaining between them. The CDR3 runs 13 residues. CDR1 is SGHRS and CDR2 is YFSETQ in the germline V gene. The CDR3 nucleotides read TGCGCCAGCAGCAGGGAAGGGGCTGCTGAAGCTTTCTTT. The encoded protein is CASSREGAAEAFF.